This T cell receptor (beta chain) was recovered during a study of graft-versus-host responses after intestinal transplantation. At the level of the study: Grafts were multivisceral, liver-intestinal, or isolated intestinal. Anti-thymocyte globulin induction was given to all recipients, followed by tacrolimus and steroids for roughly three years.

V lost 4 bases and J lost 7; bases outside the gene matches: 8. Germline loops: CDR1 MDHEN, CDR2 SYDVKM. The length of the CDR3 is 15 residues. The repertoire was sequenced with immunoSEQ multiplex PCR; TCRdb's copy has only in-frame clones and lacks some. The profile shows under 90,000 clones, 85% to 95% of them singletons. Of note for this clone: No antigen is known for it.

Study-level findings and limits: Recipient marrow harbored GvH clones, some of which surfaced first in ileum or blood. HvG clone declines early post-transplant were associated with peak circulating GvH levels.

V usage is TRBV28 and J usage is TRBJ2-1; TRBD1 aligns across 9 bases. The receptor was derived from a human donor who was the organ donor for an intestinal transplant. The sample in question was unstimulated CD4+ T cells sorted from spleen or lymph node cells, obtained before transplant. CDR3 in DNA: TGTGCCAGCAGTTCCTCCGGGACAGGGAATAATGAGCAGTTCTTC. Protein sequence: CASSSSGTGNNEQFF.